This TCR beta chain is drawn from a study of tumor and adjacent non-tumor tissue in lung cancer. Study outcomes and limitations: Top 100 clones took a larger repertoire share in normal lung.

This clonotype was observed once. As yet, its antigen is unknown. This may arise from a read error, as a much more abundant clone is one base away. This CDR3 comprises 16 residues. The germline V gene has CDR1 MNHNY and CDR2 SVGAGI (reference sequence). The library came from three nested PCR rounds adapted from ARM-PCR protocols. TCRdb itself ran the multiplex PCR reads through MiXCR, one entry per CDR3 protein. The profile shows 100,000 to 150,000 distinct CDR3 sequences, around three fifths of them singletons. RNA was extracted from bulk tissue without any cell sorting. The sequencing input was lung tumor tissue. This clonotype was sampled from a man younger than 40 with non-small cell lung cancer. J is TRBJ2-6 and V is TRBV6-6; possibly TRBD1 or TRBD2 for D (7 bases each). The CDR3 loop reads CASSRAGQSGAKVLTF. Written as DNA, the CDR3 is TGTGCCAGCAGTCGAGCGGGACAGTCTGGGGCCAAAGTCCTGACTTTC.